Below, 18 T cell receptor beta chains from the same sample are listed, as sequenced in a study of T cell responses to AZD1222 COVID-19 vaccine. Measured with immunoSEQ multiplex PCR; TCRdb has only the in-frame clones, and not every one. The sample includes 170,000 or so clones, about 90% of them seen just once. This material consisted of peripheral blood, taken on day 0 of AZD1222 vaccination. These receptor sequences come from an adult in good health.

The chain uses TRBV4-1 and TRBJ1-5; D perhaps matches TRBD1 (5 bases). The V gene's germline CDR1 is MGHRA and CDR2 YSYEKL. The V gene lost 0 bases and the J gene lost 0 bases, with 9 bases spanning the gap. The CDR3 consists of 16 residues. Written as DNA, the CDR3 is TGCGCCAGCAGCCAAGACTGGGGGTATAGCAATCAGCCCCAGCATTTT. Translating it yields CASSQDWGYSNQPQHF.

This clone was observed a handful of times. The chain has TRBV5-4 and TRBJ1-2, with TRBD1 as a possible D gene (5 bases). V lost 5 bases and J lost 2, with 13 bases in between. Germline loops: CDR1 SGHNT, CDR2 YYREEE (reference sequence). The CDR3 is 14 amino acids. The DNA for the CDR3 is TGTGCCAGCAGTTCCCGGGGCCGAAACTATGGCTACACCTTC. It codes for CASSSRGRNYGYTF. The whole variable domain, filled in from reference TRBV5-4 and TRBJ1-2, reads ETGVTQSPTHLIKTRGQQVTLRCSSQSGHNTVSWYQQALGQGPQFIFQYYREEENGRGNFPPRFSGLQFPNYSSELNVNALELDDSALYLCASSSRGRNYGYTFGSGTRLTVV.

V gene TRBV6-5 combines with J gene TRBJ2-1, with 11 bases that match TRBD2. The junction had 7 bases not matched to a gene; V was cut back by 7 bases and J by 8 bases. The CDR3 is 14 residues long. Germline assignment: CDR1 MNHEY and CDR2 SVGAGI. Written as DNA, the CDR3 is TGTGCCAGCACCCGACTAGCGGGATCGGATGAGCAGTTCTTC. Translating it yields CASTRLAGSDEQFF.

This clone was seen a few times. The chain has TRBV6-5 and TRBJ1-2; D perhaps matches TRBD1 (5 bases). V was clipped by 4 bases and J by 8 bases, with 23 bases between them. This CDR3 has 16 residues. CDR1 is MNHEY and CDR2 is SVGAGI in the germline V gene. The CDR3 DNA is TGTGCCAGCAGTTTTACTCGTCCTCCCGGGGGGTGGGGCTACACCTTC. It specifies CASSFTRPPGGWGYTF.

The chain couples TRBV28 to TRBJ1-2; possible D gene TRBD1, 6 bases. The germline V and J ends were trimmed by 0 bases and 7 bases, with 15 bases remaining between them. Germline CDR1 MDHEN, CDR2 SYDVKM. The CDR3 has 15 residues. CDR3: CASSLWSTGTRGYTF. The DNA of the CDR3 is TGTGCCAGCAGTTTATGGTCTACAGGGACTCGTGGCTACACCTTC.

CDR3 sequence: CATSRDQDRRNSPLHF. CDR3 coding DNA: TGTGCCACCAGCAGAGATCAGGACAGAAGAAATTCACCCCTCCACTTT. The chain uses TRBV15 and TRBJ1-6, with TRBD1 as a possible D gene (6 bases). The germline V and J ends were trimmed by 0 bases and 7 bases, with 13 bases remaining between them. Germline values: CDR1 LNHNV, CDR2 YYDKDF (reference sequence). The CDR3 is 16 residues long.

This clone was counted between two and nine times. The genes are TRBV28 and TRBJ2-2; D is unclear. From germline, CDR1 is MDHEN and CDR2 SYDVKM. Trimming pared 3 bases from V and 0 bases from J, leaving 8 bases between. The CDR3 has 15 amino acids. CDR3 bases: TGTGCCAGCAGTTTGTATGGCCCGAACACCGGGGAGCTGTTTTTT. This sequence encodes CASSLYGPNTGELFF.

The chain recombines TRBV11-3 with TRBJ2-2; TRBD2 matches 12 bases. The germline CDR1 and CDR2 sequences are SGHNT and YENEEA. After removal of 5 bases from V and 5 bases from J, the junction contained 6 bases not matched to a gene. The CDR3 has 16 residues. The CDR3 loop reads CASSPRTSGDTGELFF. The CDR3 coding sequence is TGTGCCAGCAGCCCTCGGACTAGCGGGGATACCGGGGAGCTGTTTTTT.

This chain uses TRBV7-2 with TRBJ2-1, with 8 bases aligning to TRBD2. V gave up 5 bases and J gave up 3 bases; unmatched junction bases: 9. The CDR3 runs to 16 residues. Germline loops: CDR1 SGHTA, CDR2 FQGNSA. The CDR3: CASSRKGTSGYNEQFF. The CDR3 bases are TGTGCCAGCAGCCGTAAGGGAACTAGCGGCTACAATGAGCAGTTCTTC.

The chain joins TRBV4-2 to TRBJ1-1; D ambiguous. The germline gives CDR1 LGHNA, CDR2 YNFKEQ. The CDR3 runs to 18 residues. V lost 4 bases and J 3 bases, leaving 24 bases between the germline ends. The CDR3 sequence: CASSPRTSRRITYTEAFF. CDR3 bases: TGTGCCAGCAGCCCTCGGACCTCCAGGCGTATTACCTACACTGAAGCTTTCTTT.

The genes are TRBV9 and TRBJ2-1, with 7 bases identical to TRBD2. With V trimmed by 3 bases and J by 1 base, 4 bases remained unmatched. The CDR3 is made up of 15 amino acids. Germline CDR1 and CDR2: SGDLS and YYNGEE. Here the CDR3 reads CASSELLASYNEQFF. CDR3 DNA sequence: TGTGCCAGCAGCGAGTTACTAGCGTCCTACAATGAGCAGTTCTTC.

The chain links TRBV6-1 to TRBJ2-4; D ambiguous. V was shortened by 2 bases and J by 9 bases, with 29 bases between the two germline ends. This CDR3 is 19 amino acids long. CDR1 and CDR2 (germline): MNHNS, SASEGT. CDR3 amino acids: CASSENPQWVSQPPTIQYF. CDR3 DNA: TGTGCCAGCAGTGAAAACCCCCAGTGGGTCTCACAGCCCCCAACCATTCAGTACTTC.

This clone has a single count. The rearrangement joins TRBV28 to TRBJ1-2; D is perhaps TRBD1 (5 bases). Germline lookup yields CDR1 MDHEN and CDR2 SYDVKM. This CDR3 spans 15 amino acids. V shed 2 bases and J shed 0 bases, with 10 bases lying between them. CDR3 sequence (DNA): TGTGCCAGCAGTTTAATTGACAGAGCTAACTATGGCTACACCTTC. It is translated as CASSLIDRANYGYTF.

The chain carries TRBV3-1 (or the pseudogene TRBV3-2) and TRBJ1-1; no clear D gene. Germline CDR1 is LGHDT and CDR2 is YNNKEL (reference sequence). V lost 0 bases to trimming and J lost 7 bases, with 12 bases between them. This CDR3 region has 14 residues. The CDR3 loop reads CASSQELRLGEAFF. The CDR3 DNA sequence: TGTGCCAGCAGCCAAGAGCTCCGCCTGGGTGAAGCTTTCTTT.

The rearrangement uses TRBV19 and TRBJ1-5; D may be TRBD1 (5 bases). CDR1 LNHDA and CDR2 SQIVND come from the germline V gene (reference sequence). This CDR3 has 15 residues. V lost 6 bases to trimming and J lost 0 bases, with 12 bases between them. This CDR3 reads CASRKQVDSNQPQHF. The CDR3 DNA sequence: TGTGCCAGTAGAAAACAGGTAGATAGCAATCAGCCCCAGCATTTT.

This clone was counted once. This sequence joins TRBV19 and TRBJ1-1; 8 bases are a match to TRBD1. Looked up from germline, CDR1 is LNHDA and CDR2 is SQIVND (reference sequence). The J segment lost 6 bases and the V segment lost 5 bases, leaving 8 bases of the junction unmatched. The CDR3 runs to 14 residues. The CDR3 loop is CASSSQGGGAEAFF. As DNA, the CDR3 is TGTGCCAGTAGTTCACAGGGGGGGGGCGCTGAAGCTTTCTTT.

J is TRBJ2-5 and V is TRBV28; TRBD2 matches at 14 bases. The CDR3 sequence is 19 residues long. V was pared by 4 bases and J by 1 base, with 11 bases of the junction left unmatched. The germline CDR1 and CDR2 sequences are MDHEN and SYDVKM. The CDR3 reads CASSSYSGTSGGIQETQYF. The CDR3 DNA sequence: TGTGCCAGCAGTTCCTATTCCGGGACTAGCGGGGGAATCCAAGAGACCCAGTACTTC.

The chain has TRBV2 and TRBJ1-2; D is possibly TRBD1 (5 bases). V was shortened by 5 bases and J by 4 bases, with 11 bases between the two germline ends. The CDR3 length is 13 residues. CDR1 and CDR2 from the germline V gene are SNHLY and FYNNEI. Here the CDR3 reads CASSREGTYGYTF. CDR3 bases: TGTGCCAGCAGTCGGGAAGGGACCTATGGCTACACCTTC.